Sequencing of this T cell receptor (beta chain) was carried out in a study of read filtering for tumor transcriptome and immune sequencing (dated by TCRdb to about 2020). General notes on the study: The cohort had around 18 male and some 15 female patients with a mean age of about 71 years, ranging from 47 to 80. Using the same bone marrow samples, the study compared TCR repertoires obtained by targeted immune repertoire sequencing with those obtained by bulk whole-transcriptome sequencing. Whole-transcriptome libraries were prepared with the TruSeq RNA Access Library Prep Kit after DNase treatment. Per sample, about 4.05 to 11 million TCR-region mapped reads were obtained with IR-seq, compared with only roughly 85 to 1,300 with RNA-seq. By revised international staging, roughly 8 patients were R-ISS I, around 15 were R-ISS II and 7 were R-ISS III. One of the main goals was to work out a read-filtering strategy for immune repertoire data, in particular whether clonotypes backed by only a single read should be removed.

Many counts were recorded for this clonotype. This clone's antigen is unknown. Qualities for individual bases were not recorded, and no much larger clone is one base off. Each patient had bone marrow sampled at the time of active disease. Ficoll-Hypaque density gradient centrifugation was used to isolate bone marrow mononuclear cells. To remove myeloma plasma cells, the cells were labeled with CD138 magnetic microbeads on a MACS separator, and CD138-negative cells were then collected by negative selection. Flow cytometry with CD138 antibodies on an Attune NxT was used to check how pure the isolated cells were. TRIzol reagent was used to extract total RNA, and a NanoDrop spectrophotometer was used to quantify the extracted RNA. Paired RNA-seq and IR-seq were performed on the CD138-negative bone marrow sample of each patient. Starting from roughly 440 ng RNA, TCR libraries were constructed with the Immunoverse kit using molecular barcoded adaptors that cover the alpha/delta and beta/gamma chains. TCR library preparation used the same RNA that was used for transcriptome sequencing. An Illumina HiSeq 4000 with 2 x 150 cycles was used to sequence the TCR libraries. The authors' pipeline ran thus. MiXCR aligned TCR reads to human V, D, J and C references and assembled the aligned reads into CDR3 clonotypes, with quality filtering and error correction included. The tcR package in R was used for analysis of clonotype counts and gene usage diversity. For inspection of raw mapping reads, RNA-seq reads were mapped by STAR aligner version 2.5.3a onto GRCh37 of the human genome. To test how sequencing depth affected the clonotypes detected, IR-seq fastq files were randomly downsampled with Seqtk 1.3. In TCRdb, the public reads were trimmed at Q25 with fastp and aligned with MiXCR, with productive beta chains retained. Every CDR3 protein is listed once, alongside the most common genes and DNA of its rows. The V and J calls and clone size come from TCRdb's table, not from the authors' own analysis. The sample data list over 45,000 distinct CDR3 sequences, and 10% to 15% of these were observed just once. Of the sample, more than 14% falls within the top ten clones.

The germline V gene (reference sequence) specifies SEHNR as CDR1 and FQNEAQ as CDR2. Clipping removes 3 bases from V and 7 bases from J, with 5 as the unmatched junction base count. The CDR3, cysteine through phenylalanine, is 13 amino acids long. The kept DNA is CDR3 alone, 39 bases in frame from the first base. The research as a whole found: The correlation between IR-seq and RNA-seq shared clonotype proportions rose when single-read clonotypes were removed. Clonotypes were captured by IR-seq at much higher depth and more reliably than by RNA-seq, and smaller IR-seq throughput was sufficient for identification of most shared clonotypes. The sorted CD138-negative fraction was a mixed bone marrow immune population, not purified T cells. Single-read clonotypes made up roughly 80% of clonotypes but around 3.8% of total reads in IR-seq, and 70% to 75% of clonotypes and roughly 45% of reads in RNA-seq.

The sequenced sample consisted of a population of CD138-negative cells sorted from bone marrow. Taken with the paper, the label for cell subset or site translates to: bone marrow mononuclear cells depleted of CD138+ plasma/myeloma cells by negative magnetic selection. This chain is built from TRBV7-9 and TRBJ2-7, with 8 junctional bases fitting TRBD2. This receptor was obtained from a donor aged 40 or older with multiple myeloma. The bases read TGTGCCAGCAGCTTGACCAGCGGGAGTGAGCAGTACTTC. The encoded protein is CASSLTSGSEQYF.